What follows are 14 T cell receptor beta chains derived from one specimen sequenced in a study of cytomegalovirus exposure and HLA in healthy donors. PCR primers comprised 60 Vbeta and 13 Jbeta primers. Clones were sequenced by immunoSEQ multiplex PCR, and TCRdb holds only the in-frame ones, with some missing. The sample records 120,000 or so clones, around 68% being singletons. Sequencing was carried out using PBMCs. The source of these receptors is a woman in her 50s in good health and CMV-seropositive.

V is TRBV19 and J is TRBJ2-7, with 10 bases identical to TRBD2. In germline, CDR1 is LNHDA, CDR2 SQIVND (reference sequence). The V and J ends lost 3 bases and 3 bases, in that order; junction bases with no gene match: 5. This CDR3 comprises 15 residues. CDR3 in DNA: TGTGCCAGTAGTATGGTACTAGCGGGGAACTACGAGCAGTACTTC. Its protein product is CASSMVLAGNYEQYF.

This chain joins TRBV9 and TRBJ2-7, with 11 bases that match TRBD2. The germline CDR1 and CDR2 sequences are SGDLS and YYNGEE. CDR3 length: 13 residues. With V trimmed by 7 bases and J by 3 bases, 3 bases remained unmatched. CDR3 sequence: CASAGTSGYEQYF. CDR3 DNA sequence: TGTGCCAGCGCAGGGACTAGCGGCTACGAGCAGTACTTC.

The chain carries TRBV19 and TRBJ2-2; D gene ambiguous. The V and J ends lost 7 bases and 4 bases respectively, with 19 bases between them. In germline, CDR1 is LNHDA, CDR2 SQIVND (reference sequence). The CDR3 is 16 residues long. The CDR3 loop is CASKISGSRSTGELFF. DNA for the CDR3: TGTGCCAGTAAAATAAGTGGTAGCAGATCCACCGGGGAGCTGTTTTTT.

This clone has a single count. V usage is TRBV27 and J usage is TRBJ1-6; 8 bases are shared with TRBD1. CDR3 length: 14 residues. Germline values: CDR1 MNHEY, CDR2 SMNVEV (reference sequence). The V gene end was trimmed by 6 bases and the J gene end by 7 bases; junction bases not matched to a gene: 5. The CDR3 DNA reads TGTGCCAGCAGCCCGGACAGGGCAAATTCACCCCTCCACTTT. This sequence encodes CASSPDRANSPLHF.

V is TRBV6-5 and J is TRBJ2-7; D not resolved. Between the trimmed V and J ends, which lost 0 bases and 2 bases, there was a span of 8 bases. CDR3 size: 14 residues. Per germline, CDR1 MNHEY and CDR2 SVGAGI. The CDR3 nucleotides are TGTGCCAGCAGTTACTCTTTTCCAGCCTACGAGCAGTACTTC. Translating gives CASSYSFPAYEQYF.

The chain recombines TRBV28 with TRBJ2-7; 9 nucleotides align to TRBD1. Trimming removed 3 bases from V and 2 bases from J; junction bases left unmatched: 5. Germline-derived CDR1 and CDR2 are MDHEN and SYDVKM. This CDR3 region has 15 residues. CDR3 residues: CASSLGDRVTYEQYF. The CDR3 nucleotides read TGTGCCAGCAGTTTGGGGGACAGGGTGACCTACGAGCAGTACTTC.

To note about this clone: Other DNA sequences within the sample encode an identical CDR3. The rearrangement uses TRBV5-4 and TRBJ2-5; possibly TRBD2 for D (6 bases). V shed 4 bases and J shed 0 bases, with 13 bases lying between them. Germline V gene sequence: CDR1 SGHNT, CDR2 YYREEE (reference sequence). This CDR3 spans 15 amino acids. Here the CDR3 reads CASSPSGGYQETQYF. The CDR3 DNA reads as TGTGCCAGCAGCCCTTCCGGGGGATACCAAGAGACCCAGTACTTC.

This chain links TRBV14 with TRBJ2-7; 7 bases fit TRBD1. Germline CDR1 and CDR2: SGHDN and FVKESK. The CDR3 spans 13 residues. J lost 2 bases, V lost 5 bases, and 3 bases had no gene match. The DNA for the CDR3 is TGTGCCAGCAGCTTAACAGGGGCCTACGAGCAGTACTTC. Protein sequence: CASSLTGAYEQYF.

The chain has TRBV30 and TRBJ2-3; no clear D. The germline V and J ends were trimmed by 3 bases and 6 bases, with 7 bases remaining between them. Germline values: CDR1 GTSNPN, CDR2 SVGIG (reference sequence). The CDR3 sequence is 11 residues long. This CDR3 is CAWSPQDTQYF. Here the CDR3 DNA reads TGTGCCTGGAGCCCCCAGGATACGCAGTATTTT.

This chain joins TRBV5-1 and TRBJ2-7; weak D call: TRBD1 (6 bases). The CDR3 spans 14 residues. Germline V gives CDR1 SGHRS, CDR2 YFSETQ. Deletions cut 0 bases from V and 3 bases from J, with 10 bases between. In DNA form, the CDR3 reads TGCGCCAGCAGCTTGGGGGGACAAAACTACGAGCAGTACTTC. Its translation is CASSLGGQNYEQYF.

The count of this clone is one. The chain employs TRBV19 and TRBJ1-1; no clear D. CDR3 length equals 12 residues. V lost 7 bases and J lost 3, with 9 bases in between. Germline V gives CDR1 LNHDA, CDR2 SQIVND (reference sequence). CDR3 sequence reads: CASIDRDTEAFF. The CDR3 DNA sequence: TGTGCCAGTATAGACCGGGACACTGAAGCTTTCTTT.

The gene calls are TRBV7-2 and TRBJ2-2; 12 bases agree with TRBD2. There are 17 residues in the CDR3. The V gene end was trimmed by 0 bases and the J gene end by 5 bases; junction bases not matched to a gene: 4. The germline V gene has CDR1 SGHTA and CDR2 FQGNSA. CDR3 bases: TGTGCCAGCAGCTTAGCAAGACTAGCGGGGGTGACCGGGGAGCTGTTTTTT. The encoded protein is CASSLARLAGVTGELFF.

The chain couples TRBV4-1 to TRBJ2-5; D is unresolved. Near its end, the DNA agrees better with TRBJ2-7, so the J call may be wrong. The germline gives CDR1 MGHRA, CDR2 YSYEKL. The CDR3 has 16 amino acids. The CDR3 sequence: CASSQDPAGSTYEQYF. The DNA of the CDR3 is TGCGCCAGCAGCCAAGACCCCGCAGGCTCAACCTACGAGCAGTACTTC.

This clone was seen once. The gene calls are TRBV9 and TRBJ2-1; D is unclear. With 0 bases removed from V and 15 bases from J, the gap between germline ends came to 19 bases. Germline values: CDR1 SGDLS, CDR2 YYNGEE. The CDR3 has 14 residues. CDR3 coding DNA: TGTGCCAGCAGCGTAGATCTACTCGAGGCTCAGTTGTTCTTC. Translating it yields CASSVDLLEAQLFF. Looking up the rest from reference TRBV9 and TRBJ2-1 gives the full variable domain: DSGVTQTPKHLITATGQRVTLRCSPRSGDLSVYWYQQSLDQGLQFLIQYYNGEERAKGNILERFSAQQFPDLHSELNLSSLELGDSALYFCASSVDLLEAQLFFGPGTRLTVL.